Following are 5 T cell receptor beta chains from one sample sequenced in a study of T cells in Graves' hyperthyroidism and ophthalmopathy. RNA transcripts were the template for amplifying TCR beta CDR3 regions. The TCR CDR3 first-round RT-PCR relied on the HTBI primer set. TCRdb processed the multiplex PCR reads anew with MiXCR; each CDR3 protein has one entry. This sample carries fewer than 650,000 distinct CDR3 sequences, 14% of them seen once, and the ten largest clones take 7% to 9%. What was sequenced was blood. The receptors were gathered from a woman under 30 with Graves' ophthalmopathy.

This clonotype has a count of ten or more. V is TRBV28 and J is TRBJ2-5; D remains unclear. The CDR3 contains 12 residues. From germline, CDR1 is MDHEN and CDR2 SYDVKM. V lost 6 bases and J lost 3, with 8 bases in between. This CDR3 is CASSIREETQYF. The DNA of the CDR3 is TGTGCCAGCAGCATTCGTGAAGAGACCCAGTACTTC.

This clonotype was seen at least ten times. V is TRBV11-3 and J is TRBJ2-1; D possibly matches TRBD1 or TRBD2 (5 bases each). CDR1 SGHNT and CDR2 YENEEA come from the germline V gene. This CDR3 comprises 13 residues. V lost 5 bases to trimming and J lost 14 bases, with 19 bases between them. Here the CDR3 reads CASSPDGIWGKFF. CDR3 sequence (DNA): TGTGCCAGCAGCCCAGACGGCATCTGGGGGAAGTTCTTC.

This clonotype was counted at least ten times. CDR3 bases: TGTGCCAGCAGCCCGAGTAGGGGACTAGCGGGACAAGAGACCCAGTACTTC. Amino acid sequence: CASSPSRGLAGQETQYF. This chain uses TRBV25-1 with TRBJ2-5; 13 nucleotides align to TRBD2. This CDR3 is 17 amino acids long. Germline assignment: CDR1 MGHDK and CDR2 SYGVNS. Trimming removed 6 bases from V and 2 bases from J; junction bases left unmatched: 9.

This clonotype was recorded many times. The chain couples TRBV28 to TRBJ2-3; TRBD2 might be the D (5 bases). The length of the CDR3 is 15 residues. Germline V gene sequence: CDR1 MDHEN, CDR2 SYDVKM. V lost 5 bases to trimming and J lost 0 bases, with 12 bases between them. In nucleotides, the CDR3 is TGTGCCAGCAGTGGACTCTGGTATAGCACAGATACGCAGTATTTT. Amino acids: CASSGLWYSTDTQYF.

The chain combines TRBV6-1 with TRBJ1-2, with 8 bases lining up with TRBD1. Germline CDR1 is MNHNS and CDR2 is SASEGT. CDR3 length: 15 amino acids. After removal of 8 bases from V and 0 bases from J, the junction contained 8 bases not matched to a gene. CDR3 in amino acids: CASQTGAGANYGYTF. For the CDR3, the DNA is TGTGCCAGCCAGACAGGGGCCGGAGCTAACTATGGCTACACCTTC.